This T cell receptor (beta chain) was captured by sequencing in a study of blood T cell repertoires in COVID-19. Study-wide background: Sites across the United States, Italy and Spain contributed samples from acute and convalescent COVID-19.

Trimming shortened V by 0 bases and J by 3 bases, and 13 bases separated the two germline ends. The CDR3 covers 16 residues. Germline CDR1 SGHRS, CDR2 YFSETQ. This clone is a singleton in its sample. Recovery among Cohort 3 donors was established by two negative PCRs, clearance, or symptom resolution. Using immunoSEQ multiplex PCR, the repertoire was profiled, and TCRdb retains in-frame clones only, with some absent. The sample has 250,000 to 300,000 clones; 75% to 90% are singletons. This sequence originates from a man between 35 and 55 years old who had recovered from COVID-19. This chain connects TRBV5-1 to TRBJ2-1; possibly TRBD1 for D (5 bases). The specimen sequenced was PBMCs or T cells enriched from blood (not recorded which). CDR3 nucleotides: TGCGCCAGCAGCTTGGGGCAGGGAAGAGGCTACAATGAGCAGTTCTTC. Its protein product is CASSLGQGRGYNEQFF.